Shown below are 10 T cell receptor beta chains from a single sample sequenced in a study of CD8 T cells in Susac syndrome (dated by TCRdb to the late 2010s). The library was produced with the immunoSEQ multiplex PCR assay. RNA was extracted using the RNeasy kit, and roughly 0.5 to 1 ug of the RNA was reverse transcribed with random hexamers. TCRdb passed the public sequencing reads through fastp at Q25 and MiXCR, retaining productive beta sequences. One record per CDR3 amino acid sequence lists the most common genes and DNA. This sample holds about 250,000 distinct CDR3 sequences; 90% to 95% were observed only once. Around 0.072% of the sample belongs to the ten largest clones. The sequenced sample was CD4+ T cells from PBMCs. The source of these receptors is a human donor with multiple sclerosis.

This CDR3 reads CASSVDGGNTEAFF. The DNA of the CDR3 is TGTGCCAGCAGCGTAGATGGGGGGAACACTGAAGCTTTCTTT. This chain joins TRBV9 and TRBJ1-1; D might be TRBD1 (5 bases). V lost 0 bases and J 1 base, leaving 7 bases between the germline ends. CDR3 length equals 14 residues. Germline CDR1 SGDLS, CDR2 YYNGEE.

This chain links TRBV29-1 with TRBJ2-3, with 10 bases aligning to TRBD2. This CDR3 contains 13 residues. Germline loops: CDR1 SQVTM, CDR2 ANQGSEA. With 6 bases clipped from V and 5 bases from J, the junction kept 5 bases outside the gene matches. CDR3 in DNA: TGCAGCGTCGCTAGCGGGAGTAAAGATACGCAGTATTTT. Protein product: CSVASGSKDTQYF.

The chain combines TRBV7-9 with TRBJ1-1; a weak D match, TRBD1 (6 bases). Per germline, CDR1 SEHNR and CDR2 FQNEAQ (reference sequence). The CDR3 length is 13 residues. The V end lost 2 bases, the J end lost 5 bases, and 9 bases lay between the germline ends. The CDR3 loop reads CASSLYRETEAFF. The CDR3 nucleotides are TGTGCCAGCAGCTTATACAGGGAAACTGAAGCTTTCTTT.

CDR3 DNA: TGTGCCAGCAGAGGTTCAGGGGGGGAGGGCACTGAAGCTTTCTTT. This codes for CASRGSGGEGTEAFF. The V and J genes are TRBV6-1 and TRBJ1-1; 7 positions match TRBD1. This CDR3 has 15 residues. The junction had 11 bases not matched to a gene; V was cut back by 6 bases and J by 4 bases. CDR1 MNHNS and CDR2 SASEGT come from the germline V gene.

V is TRBV10-3 and J is TRBJ2-5, with D hard to call. Trimming cost V 3 bases and J 4 bases, with 3 bases left between them. CDR1 is ENHRY and CDR2 is SYGVKD in the germline V gene. The CDR3 covers 11 residues. Written as DNA, the CDR3 is TGTGCCATCAGTGAATCAGAGACCCAGTACTTC. It codes for CAISESETQYF.

The J gene is TRBJ2-5, the V gene TRBV5-1; D is perhaps TRBD2 (5 bases). CDR3 length: 15 amino acids. The V end lost 0 bases, the J end lost 5 bases, and 14 bases lay between the germline ends. In germline, CDR1 is SGHRS, CDR2 YFSETQ. The CDR3 nucleotides are TGCGCCAGCAGCTTGGCGCTAGCTGGTTCCGAGACCCAGTACTTC. Its protein is CASSLALAGSETQYF.

This chain uses TRBV6-1 with TRBJ1-2, with a weak D call TRBD1 (5 bases). The CDR3 has 13 amino acids. Per germline, CDR1 MNHNS and CDR2 SASEGT. The V gene lost 2 bases and the J gene lost 8 bases, with 12 bases spanning the gap. The CDR3 DNA reads TGTGCCAGCAGTGAAAGGGGCGGCGGGGGCTACACCTTC. This codes for CASSERGGGGYTF.

In its sample, this clonotype was seen once. Its ends do not fully match the called genes, so a read error is possible. The chain combines TRBV20-1 with TRBJ1-1, with a weak D call TRBD1 (5 bases). Germline CDR1 is DFQATT and CDR2 is SNEGSKA (reference sequence). CDR3 length: 8 amino acids. CDR3 sequence reads: CSAGAGVF. DNA for the CDR3: TGCAGTGCTGGGGCCGGGGTCTTT.

The chain links TRBV2 to TRBJ1-2, with TRBD1 matching over 10 bases. Germline V gene sequence: CDR1 SNHLY, CDR2 FYNNEI. V shed 6 bases and J 7 bases; nucleotides not matched to a gene: 20. CDR3 length equals 18 residues. CDR3: CASRANPGTGALIGGYTF. The CDR3 DNA follows: TGTGCCAGCAGGGCAAACCCCGGGACAGGGGCGTTGATAGGTGGCTACACCTTC. Together with reference TRBV2 and TRBJ1-2, the CDR3 gives the full variable domain: EPEVTQTPSHQVTQMGQEVILRCVPISNHLYFYWYRQILGQKVEFLVSFYNNEISEKSEIFDDQFSVERPDGSNFTLKIRSTKLEDSAMYFCASRANPGTGALIGGYTFGSGTRLTVV.

This chain connects TRBV5-6 to TRBJ2-2, with D possibly TRBD1 on 5 matching bases. The V gene lost 4 bases and the J gene lost 1 base, with 14 bases spanning the gap. CDR3 length: 16 amino acids. The germline V gene has CDR1 SGHDT and CDR2 YYEEEE. The CDR3: CASSLPAGLNTGELFF. The CDR3 region has the DNA TGTGCCAGCAGCCTACCGGCAGGGTTGAACACCGGGGAGCTGTTTTTT.